What follows describes a single T cell receptor beta chain. The sample originates from a study of blood T cell repertoires in COVID-19. About the research overall: COVID-19 samples, acute and convalescent, were from the United States, Italy and Spain. PBMCs, B-cell-depleted T cells, or T cells were the source of the cDNA or gDNA that made up the material.

Trimming took 0 bases from V and 4 from J, leaving 12 bases between them. The CDR3 is 15 amino acids. CDR1 is MNHNS, CDR2 SASEGT, per germline. This table comes from immunoSEQ multiplex PCR, and its TCRdb copy is limited to in-frame clones, with some not included. The sample contains 270,000 or so clones, 70% to 90% of which appear only once. Assignments of participants to cohorts depended upon their own reported clinical history. The study recruited exposed participants who had met a COVID-19 case within 2 weeks before entry. The chain joins TRBV6-1 to TRBJ1-2; TRBD1 is a possible D gene (6 bases). Sequenced material: PBMCs or T cells enriched from blood (not recorded which). The clonotype was recovered from a woman aged 50 to 65 who had been exposed to COVID-19. CDR3: CASSEAPGQGYGYTF. The CDR3, as DNA: TGTGCCAGCAGTGAAGCGCCGGGACAAGGCTATGGCTACACCTTC.